This T cell receptor beta chain is from a study of blood T cell repertoires in COVID-19. The germline V gene encodes CDR1 MGHRA and CDR2 YSYEKL. This CDR3 contains 19 residues. J was trimmed by 5 bases and V by 3 bases; bases with no gene match: 17. Some clones are missing from TCRdb's copy, which holds only in-frame ones; the method was immunoSEQ multiplex PCR. Among some 9,200 clones listed, 80% to 95% were seen once. The receptor comes from a woman between 45 and 60 years old with active COVID-19. Material: peripheral blood. The J gene is TRBJ2-2, the V gene TRBV4-1, with TRBD1 matching over 8 bases. CDR3 DNA: TGCGCCAGCAGCCAGCTGTGGGGTCAGGGGGCGGGGAGGACCGGGGAGCTGTTTTTT. Translation: CASSQLWGQGAGRTGELFF.